This T cell receptor beta chain is drawn from a study of T cell responses to AZD1222 COVID-19 vaccine. V was clipped by 3 bases and J by 5 bases, with 11 bases between them. Germline lookup yields CDR1 LNHDA and CDR2 SQIVND (reference sequence). The CDR3 is 14 residues long. Clones were sequenced by immunoSEQ multiplex PCR, and TCRdb holds only the in-frame ones, with some missing. The sample holds 90,000 to 100,000 clones; approximately 91% are singletons and the top ten take roughly 15%. Study-level results: Nearly half of spike-specific TCRs reportedly target variant regions that are unmutated in the B.1.351 and B.1.1.7 variants. Baseline seropositives among AZD1222 recipients totaled only five to seven. The study found Spike-specific TCR breadth and depth rose after two AZD1222 doses.

Details on this clone: Its antigen is unidentified.

The sequenced sample was peripheral blood, obtained 28 days after the second AZD1222 dose. This receptor was obtained from an adult who received the AZD1222 COVID-19 vaccine. The chain has TRBV19 and TRBJ1-5; maybe TRBD1 (5 bases). This chain's CDR3 is CASSILGEHQPQHF. Written as DNA, the CDR3 is TGTGCCAGTAGTATCCTAGGGGAGCATCAGCCCCAGCATTTT.